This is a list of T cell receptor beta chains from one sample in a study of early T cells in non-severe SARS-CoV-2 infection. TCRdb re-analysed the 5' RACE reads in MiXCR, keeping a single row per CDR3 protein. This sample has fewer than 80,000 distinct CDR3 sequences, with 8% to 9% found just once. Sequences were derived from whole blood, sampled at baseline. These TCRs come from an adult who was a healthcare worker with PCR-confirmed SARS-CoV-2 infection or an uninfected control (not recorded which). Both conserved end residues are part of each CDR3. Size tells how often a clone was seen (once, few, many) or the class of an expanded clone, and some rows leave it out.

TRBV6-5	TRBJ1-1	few	CASALDRQNTEAFF
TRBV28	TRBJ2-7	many	CASRTASGDMREQYF
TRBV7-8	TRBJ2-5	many	CASSPTRSQETQYF
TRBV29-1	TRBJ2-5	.	CSVLRALGETQYF
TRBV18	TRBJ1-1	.	CASSPSGRKEAFF
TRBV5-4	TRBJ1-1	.	CASSLTGSEEAFF
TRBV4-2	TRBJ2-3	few	CASSRSGSGGDTQYF
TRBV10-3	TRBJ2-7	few	CAINPDSSYEQYF
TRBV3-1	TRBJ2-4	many	CASSQLDRGAKNIQYF
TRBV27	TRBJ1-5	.	CASSLGGPLVHSNQPQHF
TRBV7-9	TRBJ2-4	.	CASSLDRHARVEYF
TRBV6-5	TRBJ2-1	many	CASSLERENDEQFF
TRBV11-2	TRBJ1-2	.	CASSSNRDRVLGYTF
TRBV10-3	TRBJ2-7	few	CAISATGGGTRTYEQYF
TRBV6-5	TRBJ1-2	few	CASIPSQGARYGYTF
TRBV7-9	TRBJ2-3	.	CASSPRAGEDTQYF
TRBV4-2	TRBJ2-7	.	CASSQGGVYEQYF
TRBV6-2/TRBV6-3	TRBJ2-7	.	CASSRGGSYEQYF
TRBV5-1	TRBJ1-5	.	CASSLGQGTGDSQHF
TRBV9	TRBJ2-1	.	CASSIPPEFYNEQFF
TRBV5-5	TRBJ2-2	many	CASSPLSVTGELFF
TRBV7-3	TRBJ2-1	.	CASSLSGVYNEQFF
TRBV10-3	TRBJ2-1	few	CAISGDTSSYNEQFF
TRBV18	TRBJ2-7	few	CASSRPSGTSGSYEQYF
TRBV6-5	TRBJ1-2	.	CASSNARGYTF
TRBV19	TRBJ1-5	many	CASHRGRDQPQHF
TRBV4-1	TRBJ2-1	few	CASSQVEVTRDEQFF